This T cell receptor (beta chain) was captured by sequencing in a study of T-cell reconstitution after alpha-beta-depleted transplantation in children. Findings and caveats of the study: Approximately two months post-transplant, alpha-beta T cells reportedly originated from several hundred expanded graft clones.

This clonotype showed up just a few times. What it binds is unknown. One end of the junction fails to match germline, which may point to a read error. CDR1 and CDR2 from the germline V gene are SGHVS and FQNEAQ. CDR3 size: 10 residues. Unique molecular identifiers were used in preparing the TCRbeta library. MiXCR, run by TCRdb on the PCR reads, gives a single entry per CDR3 protein. The table lists about 980,000 distinct CDR3 sequences, about 29% of them singletons. The chain employs TRBV7-8 and TRBJ1-2, with D hard to call. The TCR comes from a boy younger than two who had a stem cell transplant for SCID, so the T cells may come from the graft donor. The source was PBMCs, mostly from graft donor cells, collected 360 days after TCRalphabeta/CD19-depleted stem cell transplant. CDR3 loop: CASGFRRVRF. In DNA, the CDR3 is TGTGCCAGCGGTTTTAGAAGGGTACGCTTC.